The clone carrying this T cell receptor (beta chain) was seen only once. Its antigen is as yet unknown. Generated by immunoSEQ multiplex PCR, the TCRdb table keeps only in-frame clones and is missing some. The table lists tens of thousands of clones, roughly nine tenths of them singletons, with 1.1% in the top ten. The data were obtained in a study of cytomegalovirus exposure and HLA in healthy donors. About the study: The approximately 710 first-cohort repertoires and the roughly 130 validation repertoires shared the same platform, a later analysis reported. Notes on the study in general: Most TCR sequences were seen very rarely across donors, but some public TCRs occurred in many.

The germline V gene has CDR1 SGHNT and CDR2 YENEEA. The CDR3 has 13 amino acids. The ends lost 5 bases at V and 9 bases at J; junction bases unmatched: 6. The sequenced sample consisted of PBMCs. This clonotype was sampled from a man aged 18 to 29 in good health and CMV-seronegative. This chain connects TRBV11-3 to TRBJ2-2, with 7 bases aligning to TRBD1. CDR3 residues: CASSEGAAWELFF. For the CDR3, the DNA is TGTGCCAGCAGCGAGGGGGCCGCGTGGGAGCTGTTTTTT.